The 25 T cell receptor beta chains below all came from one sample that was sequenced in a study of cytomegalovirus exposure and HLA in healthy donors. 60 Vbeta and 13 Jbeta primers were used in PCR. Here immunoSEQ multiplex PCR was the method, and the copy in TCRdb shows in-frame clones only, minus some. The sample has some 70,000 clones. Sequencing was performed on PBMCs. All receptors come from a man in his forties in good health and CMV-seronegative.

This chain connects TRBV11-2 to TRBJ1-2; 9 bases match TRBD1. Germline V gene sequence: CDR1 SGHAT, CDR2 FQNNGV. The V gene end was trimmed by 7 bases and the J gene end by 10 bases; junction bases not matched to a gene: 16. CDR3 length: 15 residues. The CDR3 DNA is TGTGCCAGCAACTTTCGCCCGGGACAGGGACCCCCCTACACCTTC. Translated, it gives CASNFRPGQGPPYTF.

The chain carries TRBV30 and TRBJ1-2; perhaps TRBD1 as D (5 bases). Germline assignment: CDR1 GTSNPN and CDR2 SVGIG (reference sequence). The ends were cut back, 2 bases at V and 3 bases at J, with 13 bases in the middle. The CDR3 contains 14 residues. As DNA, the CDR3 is TGTGCCTGGAGTATTGGGGCAGTCCACTATGGCTACACCTTC. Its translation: CAWSIGAVHYGYTF.

CDR3 bases: TGTGCCAGCAGCTTGGCCTGGGACAGGGATTCACCCCTCCACTTT. It codes for CASSLAWDRDSPLHF. The chain recombines TRBV5-6 with TRBJ1-6; 9 bases agree with TRBD1. The CDR3 is made up of 15 amino acids. The V gene's germline CDR1 is SGHDT and CDR2 YYEEEE. V lost 0 bases to trimming and J lost 8 bases; unmatched junction nucleotides: 3.

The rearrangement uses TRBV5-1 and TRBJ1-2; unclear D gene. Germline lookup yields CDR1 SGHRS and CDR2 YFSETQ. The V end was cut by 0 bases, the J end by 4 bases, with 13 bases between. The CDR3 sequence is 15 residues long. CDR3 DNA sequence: TGCGCCAGCAGCTTGGGTGCCCCCGGGATCTATGGCTACACCTTC. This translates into CASSLGAPGIYGYTF.

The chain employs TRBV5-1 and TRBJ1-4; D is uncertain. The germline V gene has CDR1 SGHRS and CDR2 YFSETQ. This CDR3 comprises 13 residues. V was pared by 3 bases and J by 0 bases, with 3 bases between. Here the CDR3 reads CASSSTTNEKLFF. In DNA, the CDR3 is TGCGCCAGCAGCTCCACAACTAATGAAAAACTGTTTTTT.

For the CDR3, the DNA is TGTGCCAGTAGGCTCGCGTCGAACACTGAAGCTTTCTTT. This sequence encodes CASRLASNTEAFF. The chain is built from TRBV19 and TRBJ1-1; the D is unclear. Per the germline V gene, CDR1 is LNHDA and CDR2 is SQIVND (reference sequence). V shed 6 bases and J shed 1 base, with 9 bases lying between them. The CDR3 runs to 13 residues.

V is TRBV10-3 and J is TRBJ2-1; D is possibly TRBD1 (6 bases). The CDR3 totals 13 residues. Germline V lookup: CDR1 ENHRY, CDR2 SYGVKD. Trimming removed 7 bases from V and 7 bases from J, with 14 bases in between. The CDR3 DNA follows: TGTGCCATCAAAAGGGGGACGGATAATGAGCAGTTCTTC. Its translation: CAIKRGTDNEQFF.

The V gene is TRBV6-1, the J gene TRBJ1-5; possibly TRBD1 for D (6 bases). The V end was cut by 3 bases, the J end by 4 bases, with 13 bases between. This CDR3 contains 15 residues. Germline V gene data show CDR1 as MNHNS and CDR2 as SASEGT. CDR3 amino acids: CASSDRGLFNQPQHF. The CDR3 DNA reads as TGTGCCAGCAGTGATAGGGGGTTATTTAATCAGCCCCAGCATTTT.

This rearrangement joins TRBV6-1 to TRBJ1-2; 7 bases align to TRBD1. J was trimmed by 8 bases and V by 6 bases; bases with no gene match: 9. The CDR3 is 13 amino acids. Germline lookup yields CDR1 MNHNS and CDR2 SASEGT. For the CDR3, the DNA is TGTGCCAGCAGCCCAGACAGGGTCGGGGGCTACACCTTC. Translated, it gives CASSPDRVGGYTF.

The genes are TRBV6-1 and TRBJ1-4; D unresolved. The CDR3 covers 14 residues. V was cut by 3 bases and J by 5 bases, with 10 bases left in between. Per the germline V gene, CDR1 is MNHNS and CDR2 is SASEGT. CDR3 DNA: TGTGCCAGCAGTGACTCTGGCAAGAATGAAAAACTGTTTTTT. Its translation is CASSDSGKNEKLFF.

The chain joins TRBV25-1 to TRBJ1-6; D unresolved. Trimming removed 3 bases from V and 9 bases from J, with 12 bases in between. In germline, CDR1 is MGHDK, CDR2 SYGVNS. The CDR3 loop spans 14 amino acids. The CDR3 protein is CASSDGGFGSPLHF. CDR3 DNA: TGTGCCAGCAGTGACGGAGGGTTCGGTTCACCCCTCCACTTT. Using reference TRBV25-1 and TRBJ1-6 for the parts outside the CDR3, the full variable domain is EADIYQTPRYLVIGTGKKITLECSQTMGHDKMYWYQQDPGMELHLIHYSYGVNSTEKGDLSSESTVSRIRTEHFPLTLESARPSHTSQYLCASSDGGFGSPLHFGNGTRLTVT.

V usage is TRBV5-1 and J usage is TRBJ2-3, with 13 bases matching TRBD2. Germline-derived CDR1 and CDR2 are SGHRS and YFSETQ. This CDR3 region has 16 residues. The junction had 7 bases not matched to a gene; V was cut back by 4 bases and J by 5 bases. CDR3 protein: CASSLLAGGMRDTQYF. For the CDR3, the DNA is TGCGCCAGCAGCCTACTAGCGGGGGGGATGCGAGATACGCAGTATTTT.

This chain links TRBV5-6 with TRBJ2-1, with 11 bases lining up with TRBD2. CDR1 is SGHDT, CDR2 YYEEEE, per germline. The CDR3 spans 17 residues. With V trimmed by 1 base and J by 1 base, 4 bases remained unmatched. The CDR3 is CASSLRTSGLSYNEQFF. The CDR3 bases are TGTGCCAGCAGCTTGCGGACTAGCGGGTTGTCCTACAATGAGCAGTTCTTC.

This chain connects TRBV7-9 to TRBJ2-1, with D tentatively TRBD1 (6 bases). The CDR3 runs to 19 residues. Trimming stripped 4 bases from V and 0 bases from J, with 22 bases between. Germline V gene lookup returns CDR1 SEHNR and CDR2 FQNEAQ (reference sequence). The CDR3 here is CASSSPLDNRVSSYNEQFF. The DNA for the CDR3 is TGTGCCAGCAGCTCGCCCCTAGATAACAGGGTCAGCTCCTACAATGAGCAGTTCTTC. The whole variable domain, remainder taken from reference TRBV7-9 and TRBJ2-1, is DTGVSQNPRHKITKRGQNVTFRCDPISEHNRLYWYRQTLGQGPEFLTYFQNEAQLEKSRLLSDRFSAERPKGSFSTLEIQRTEQGDSAMYLCASSSPLDNRVSSYNEQFFGPGTRLTVL.

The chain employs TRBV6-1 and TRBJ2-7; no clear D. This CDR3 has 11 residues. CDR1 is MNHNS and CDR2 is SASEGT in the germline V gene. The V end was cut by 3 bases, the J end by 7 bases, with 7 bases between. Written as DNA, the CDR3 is TGTGCCAGCAGTGATTATCAGGAGCAGTACTTC. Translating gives CASSDYQEQYF.

The chain's CDR3 is CASSPSMTGSYGYTF. The CDR3, as DNA: TGCGCCAGCAGCCCGTCGATGACAGGCTCCTATGGCTACACCTTC. This chain links TRBV4-1 with TRBJ1-2; D perhaps matches TRBD1 (6 bases). V lost 4 bases to trimming and J lost 4 bases, with 16 bases between them. CDR1 MGHRA and CDR2 YSYEKL come from the germline V gene. CDR3 length: 15 residues.

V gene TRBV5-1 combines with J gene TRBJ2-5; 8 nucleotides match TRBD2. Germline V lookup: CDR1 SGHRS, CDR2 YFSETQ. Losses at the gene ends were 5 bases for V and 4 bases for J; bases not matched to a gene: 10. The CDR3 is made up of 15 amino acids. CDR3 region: CASSPGGGRGETQYF. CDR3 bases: TGCGCCAGCAGTCCGGGGGGGGGCCGGGGAGAGACCCAGTACTTC.

Written as DNA, the CDR3 is TGTGCCAGCAGCTACCGGACCCCGGGGTACAATGAGCAGTTCTTC. This translates into CASSYRTPGYNEQFF. The chain joins TRBV7-2 to TRBJ2-1, with D possibly being TRBD2 (5 bases). In germline, CDR1 is SGHTA, CDR2 FQGNSA. CDR3 length equals 15 residues. The V end lost 4 bases, the J end lost 4 bases, and 14 bases lay between the germline ends.

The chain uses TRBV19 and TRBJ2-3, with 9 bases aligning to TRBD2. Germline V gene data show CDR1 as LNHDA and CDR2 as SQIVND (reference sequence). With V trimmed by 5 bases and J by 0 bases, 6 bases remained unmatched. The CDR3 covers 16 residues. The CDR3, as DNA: TGTGCCAGTAGTGCGCCTAGCGGGGCAAGCACAGATACGCAGTATTTT. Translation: CASSAPSGASTDTQYF.

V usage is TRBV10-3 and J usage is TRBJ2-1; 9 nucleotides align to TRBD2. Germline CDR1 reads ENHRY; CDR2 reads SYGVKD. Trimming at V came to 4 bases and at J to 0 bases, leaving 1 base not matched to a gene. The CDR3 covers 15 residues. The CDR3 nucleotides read TGTGCCATCAGTGTAGCGGGGGCCTCCTACAATGAGCAGTTCTTC. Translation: CAISVAGASYNEQFF.

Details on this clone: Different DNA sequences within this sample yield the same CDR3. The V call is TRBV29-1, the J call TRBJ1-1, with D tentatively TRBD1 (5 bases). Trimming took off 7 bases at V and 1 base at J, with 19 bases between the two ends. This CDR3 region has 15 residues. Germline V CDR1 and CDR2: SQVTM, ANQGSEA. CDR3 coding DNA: TGCAGCGGGGGGGGTGGCCGGGGTGAGAACACTGAAGCTTTCTTT. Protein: CSGGGGRGENTEAFF.

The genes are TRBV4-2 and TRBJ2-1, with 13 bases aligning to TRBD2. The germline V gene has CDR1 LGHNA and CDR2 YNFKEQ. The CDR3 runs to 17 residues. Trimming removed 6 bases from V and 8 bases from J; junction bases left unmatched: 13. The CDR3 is CASRLTSGGASFDEQFF. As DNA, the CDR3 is TGTGCCAGCAGGCTAACTAGCGGGGGGGCGAGTTTCGATGAGCAGTTCTTC.

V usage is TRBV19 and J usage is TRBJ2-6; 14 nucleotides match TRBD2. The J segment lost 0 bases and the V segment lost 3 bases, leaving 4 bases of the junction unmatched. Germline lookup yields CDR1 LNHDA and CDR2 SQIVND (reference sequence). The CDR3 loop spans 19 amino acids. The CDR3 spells CASSMGLAGVGSGANVLTF. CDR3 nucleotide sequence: TGTGCCAGTAGTATGGGACTAGCGGGGGTCGGCTCTGGGGCCAACGTCCTGACTTTC.

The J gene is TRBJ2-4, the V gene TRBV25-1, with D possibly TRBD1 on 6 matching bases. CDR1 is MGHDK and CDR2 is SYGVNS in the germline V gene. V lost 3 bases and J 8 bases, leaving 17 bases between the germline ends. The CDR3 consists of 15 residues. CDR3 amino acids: CASSDPGTQRDIQYF. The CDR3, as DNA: TGTGCCAGCAGTGACCCCGGGACACAGAGGGACATTCAGTACTTC.

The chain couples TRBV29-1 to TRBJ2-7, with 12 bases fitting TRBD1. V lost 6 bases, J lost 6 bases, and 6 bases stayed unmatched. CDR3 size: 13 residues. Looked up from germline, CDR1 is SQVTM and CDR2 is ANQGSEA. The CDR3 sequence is CSVVGQGAGEQYF. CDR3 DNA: TGCAGCGTGGTGGGACAGGGGGCGGGCGAGCAGTACTTC.